Listed here are 8 T cell receptor beta chains from one sample, sequenced in a study of radiotherapy plus CTLA-4 blockade in lung cancer. Profiled with immunoSEQ multiplex PCR; TCRdb holds only in-frame clones, not every one. The table records 70,000 to 95,000 clones, around nine tenths of them present only once. The sample in question was peripheral blood, obtained from a patient treated with radiotherapy plus ipilimumab. These TCRs come from a human donor with non-small cell lung cancer that progressed on radiotherapy plus ipilimumab.

The genes are TRBV11-2 and TRBJ2-7; D may correspond to TRBD1 or TRBD2 (6 bases each). Trimming took 5 bases from V and 9 from J, leaving 20 bases between them. Germline V gene lookup returns CDR1 SGHAT and CDR2 FQNNGV. The CDR3 totals 14 residues. The CDR3 DNA is TGTGCCAGCAGCCCTATCGGGTGGGGGGCTGGGCAGTACTTC. Translation: CASSPIGWGAGQYF. The whole variable domain, filled in from reference TRBV11-2 and TRBJ2-7, reads EAGVAQSPRYKIIEKRQSVAFWCNPISGHATLYWYQQILGQGPKLLIQFQNNGVVDDSQLPKDRFSAERLKGVDSTLKIQPAKLEDSAVYLCASSPIGWGAGQYFGPGTRLTVT.

The chain recombines TRBV28 with TRBJ2-1, with TRBD2 as a possible D gene (5 bases). The V gene's germline CDR1 is MDHEN and CDR2 SYDVKM. The CDR3 is made up of 14 amino acids. V gave up 6 bases and J gave up 3 bases, with 12 bases separating them. The CDR3 coding sequence is TGTGCCAGCAGCCGAGGGCGGAACTACAATGAGCAGTTCTTC. This translates into CASSRGRNYNEQFF.

CDR3 loop: CASSPTRAEAFF. For the CDR3, the DNA is TGTGCCAGCAGTCCAACCAGGGCTGAAGCTTTCTTT. The chain uses TRBV6-6 and TRBJ1-1; tentative D call: TRBD1 (5 bases). Germline CDR1 is MNHNY and CDR2 is SVGAGI (reference sequence). The CDR3 has 12 amino acids. Trimming pared 5 bases from V and 6 bases from J, leaving 10 bases between.

This chain connects TRBV21-1 to TRBJ2-7; TRBD1, as called in the table, went unchecked against the DNA. TRBV21-1 is designated a pseudogene. The CDR3 spans 16 residues. This chain's CDR3 is CASSKTGTGGSYEQYF. The CDR3 region has the DNA TGTGCCAGCAGCAAAACCGGGACAGGGGGCTCCTACGAGCAGTACTTC.

The V and J genes are TRBV5-1 and TRBJ2-5; weak D call: TRBD1 (6 bases). The assigned J gene may be wrong: the sequence end matches TRBJ2-7 better. Germline assignment: CDR1 SGHRS and CDR2 YFSETQ. The CDR3 sequence is 15 residues long. CDR3 protein: CASSLLQGLTHEQYF. CDR3 coding DNA: TGCGCCAGCAGCTTGTTACAGGGCTTAACCCACGAGCAGTACTTC.

The CDR3 DNA reads TGTGCCAGCAGTGCCCAGGTTCCACCCCTCCACTTT. It is translated as CASSAQVPPLHF. J is TRBJ1-6 and V is TRBV6-1; no firm D call. Germline values: CDR1 MNHNS, CDR2 SASEGT. CDR3 length: 12 amino acids. V dropped 4 bases and J dropped 11 bases, with 9 bases sitting between them.

The V and J genes are TRBV7-9 and TRBJ2-3, with D perhaps matching TRBD2 (6 bases). Per the germline V gene, CDR1 is SEHNR and CDR2 is FQNEAQ (reference sequence). Trimming shortened V by 5 bases and J by 3 bases, and 9 bases separated the two germline ends. The CDR3 has 13 residues. CDR3: CASSLGTTDTQYF. The CDR3 DNA sequence: TGTGCCAGCAGCCTCGGGACTACAGATACGCAGTATTTT.

There are a few counts of this clone. The chain employs TRBV5-6 and TRBJ1-1, with a weak D call TRBD1 (6 bases). V gave up 7 bases and J gave up 7 bases, with 23 bases separating them. Germline V CDR1 and CDR2: SGHDT, YYEEEE. CDR3 length: 15 residues. The CDR3 bases are TGTGCCAGCCACCCGCCGAGGGGGGGACCCAATGAAGCTTTCTTT. It encodes CASHPPRGGPNEAFF.